Below, 32 T cell receptor beta chains from the same sample are listed, as sequenced in a study of blood T cell repertoires in COVID-19. Libraries were prepared by immunoSEQ multiplex PCR; TCRdb keeps only in-frame clonotypes and omits some of them. The data show under 70,000 clones, around four fifths seen once. Sample: peripheral blood. The origin of the receptors is a woman older than 75 with acute or convalescent COVID-19.

J is TRBJ2-5 and V is TRBV11-3; 12 bases are shared with TRBD2. The CDR3 runs 16 residues. V shed 2 bases and J 5 bases; nucleotides not matched to a gene: 6. Germline V lookup: CDR1 SGHNT, CDR2 YENEEA. The CDR3 DNA sequence: TGTGCCAGCAGCTTACCTAGCGGGGGGGCCAGGGAGACCCAGTACTTC. Amino acids: CASSLPSGGARETQYF.

The chain joins TRBV6-5 to TRBJ1-1; D is ambiguous. Per germline, CDR1 MNHEY and CDR2 SVGAGI. Trimming left V 4 bases short and J 4 bases short, with 13 bases between. This CDR3 has 14 amino acids. CDR3 sequence reads: CASSFGEVTTEAFF. The CDR3 bases are TGTGCCAGCAGTTTCGGGGAGGTCACCACTGAAGCTTTCTTT.

This rearrangement joins TRBV6-5 to TRBJ1-2; D gene unclear. V was shortened by 6 bases and J by 6 bases, with 11 bases between the two germline ends. Looked up from germline, CDR1 is MNHEY and CDR2 is SVGAGI. The CDR3 contains 12 residues. DNA for the CDR3: TGTGCCAGCAGAAGACACAAGGATGGCTACACCTTC. Translation: CASRRHKDGYTF.

In its sample, this clone was seen a few times. The chain is built from TRBV3-1 (or the pseudogene TRBV3-2) and TRBJ2-7; 8 nucleotides align to TRBD1. The CDR3 totals 13 residues. Germline V gives CDR1 LGHDT, CDR2 YNNKEL (reference sequence). V shed 4 bases, J shed 6 bases, and the junction held 5 bases outside the gene matches. CDR3 loop: CASSPIDRGEQYF. The CDR3 nucleotides are TGTGCCAGCAGCCCCATTGACAGGGGCGAGCAGTACTTC.

This sequence joins TRBV4-2 and TRBJ1-2; D is possibly TRBD1 (6 bases). Between the trimmed V and J ends, which lost 2 bases and 6 bases, there was a span of 16 bases. This CDR3 spans 15 amino acids. The germline CDR1 and CDR2 sequences are LGHNA and YNFKEQ. CDR3 DNA: TGTGCCAGCAGCCAAACCCGAGGGGGGAGGGATGGCTACACCTTC. It encodes CASSQTRGGRDGYTF.

The CDR3 DNA is TGCGCCAGCAGCTTGGCCGTGGGACAGGGTACCTACGAGCAGTACTTC. It translates to CASSLAVGQGTYEQYF. This chain connects TRBV5-1 to TRBJ2-7; 9 bases fit TRBD1. There are 16 residues in the CDR3. The J segment lost 2 bases and the V segment lost 0 bases, leaving 6 bases of the junction unmatched. Germline loops: CDR1 SGHRS, CDR2 YFSETQ.

The J gene is TRBJ2-7, the V gene TRBV20-1; 10 bases are shared with TRBD2. The trim removed 6 bases at V and 2 bases at J, leaving 13 bases unmatched. Germline V gene sequence: CDR1 DFQATT, CDR2 SNEGSKA (reference sequence). The CDR3 has 16 amino acids. The CDR3 DNA reads as TGCAGTGCCAGTAGGTCTAGCGGGGGTTCCACCTACGAGCAGTACTTC. Translated: CSASRSSGGSTYEQYF.

The rearrangement links TRBV18 to TRBJ2-1; TRBD1 matches at 12 bases. CDR1 is KGHSH, CDR2 LQKENI, per germline. The V and J ends lost 4 bases and 6 bases, in that order; junction bases with no gene match: 7. The CDR3 has 16 residues. The CDR3 sequence is CASSLTGTGGINEQFF. The DNA of the CDR3 is TGTGCCAGCTCACTTACCGGGACAGGGGGCATCAATGAGCAGTTCTTC. Drawing the rest from reference TRBV18 and TRBJ2-1, the complete variable domain is NAGVMQNPRHLVRRRGQEARLRCSPMKGHSHVYWYRQLPEEGLKFMVYLQKENIIDESGMPKERFSAEFPKEGPSILRIQQVVRGDSAAYFCASSLTGTGGINEQFFGPGTRLTVL.

V gene TRBV7-9 combines with J gene TRBJ2-2; no clear D. The CDR3 sequence is 14 residues long. The germline CDR1 and CDR2 sequences are SEHNR and FQNEAQ (reference sequence). Trimming took off 1 base at V and 5 bases at J, with 8 bases between the two ends. The CDR3 loop reads CASSLVGLTGELFF. CDR3 bases: TGTGCCAGCAGCTTAGTCGGGTTAACCGGGGAGCTGTTTTTT.

The V gene is TRBV6-5, the J gene TRBJ1-1, with TRBD1 matching over 7 bases. The CDR3 has 11 residues. J lost 8 bases, V lost 6 bases, and 3 bases had no gene match. Germline V gene data show CDR1 as MNHEY and CDR2 as SVGAGI. The CDR3 is CASRTDREAFF. DNA for the CDR3: TGTGCCAGCAGGACGGACAGGGAAGCTTTCTTT.

V gene TRBV3-1 (or the pseudogene TRBV3-2) combines with J gene TRBJ2-5; 7 bases match TRBD1. Germline assignment: CDR1 LGHDT and CDR2 YNNKEL (reference sequence). Trimming cost V 6 bases and J 4 bases; bases outside gene matches: 8. The CDR3 is 14 residues long. This chain's CDR3 is CASRPGTVRETQYF. The CDR3 coding sequence is TGTGCCAGCAGGCCCGGGACAGTCCGAGAGACCCAGTACTTC.

This chain uses TRBV3-1 (or the pseudogene TRBV3-2) with TRBJ1-6; 7 nucleotides agree with TRBD1. Germline V lookup: CDR1 LGHDT, CDR2 YNNKEL (reference sequence). V lost 2 bases, J lost 1 base, and 5 bases stayed unmatched. This CDR3 has 17 residues. CDR3 amino acids: CASSQKTGRSYNSPLHF. The CDR3 bases are TGTGCCAGCAGCCAAAAGACAGGGAGATCCTATAATTCACCCCTCCACTTT.

The chain joins TRBV14 to TRBJ2-5; maybe TRBD2 (5 bases). This CDR3 contains 14 residues. Trimming shortened V by 3 bases and J by 5 bases, and 13 bases separated the two germline ends. Germline-derived CDR1 and CDR2 are SGHDN and FVKESK. The CDR3 loop is CASSQLVPGETQYF. The CDR3 bases are TGTGCCAGCAGCCAGCTTGTCCCGGGGGAGACCCAGTACTTC.

The genes are TRBV5-5 and TRBJ2-4, with 7 bases matching TRBD1. Trimming took 4 bases from V and 1 from J; bases not matched to a gene: 11. The CDR3 runs to 17 residues. The germline CDR1 and CDR2 sequences are SGHKS and YYEKEE (reference sequence). The CDR3 region has the DNA TGTGCCAGCAGCGGCCGAACAGGGGAATTGGCCAAAAACATTCAGTACTTC. Translated, it gives CASSGRTGELAKNIQYF. Full variable domain (rest looked up from reference TRBV5-5 and TRBJ2-4): DAGVTQSPTHLIKTRGQQVTLRCSPISGHKSVSWYQQVLGQGPQFIFQYYEKEERGRGNFPDRFSARQFPNYSSELNVNALLLGDSALYLCASSGRTGELAKNIQYFGAGTRLSVL.

CDR3 bases: TGTGCCGTCAAAAAAACCGGGACAAACTATGGCTACACCTTC. Translated: CAVKKTGTNYGYTF. The chain employs TRBV6-5 and TRBJ1-2; D perhaps matches TRBD1 (6 bases). Germline CDR1 MNHEY, CDR2 SVGAGI. This CDR3 has 14 residues. The V and J ends lost 11 bases and 2 bases respectively, with 18 bases between them.

CDR3 in amino acids: CASSRTGGNGNYGYTF. CDR3 sequence (DNA): TGTGCCAGCAGTCGAACAGGGGGCAACGGTAATTATGGCTACACCTTC. J is TRBJ1-2 and V is TRBV6-6, with 9 bases aligning to TRBD1. Per the germline V gene, CDR1 is MNHNY and CDR2 is SVGAGI (reference sequence). With V trimmed by 5 bases and J by 5 bases, 12 bases remained unmatched. The CDR3 sequence is 16 residues long.

In this sample, this clone turned up once. V is TRBV3-1 (or the pseudogene TRBV3-2) and J is TRBJ2-6, with 7 bases lining up with TRBD1. Germline V gene lookup returns CDR1 LGHDT and CDR2 YNNKEL (reference sequence). V was pared by 3 bases and J by 0 bases, with 8 bases of the junction left unmatched. This CDR3 contains 18 residues. CDR3 DNA: TGTGCCAGCAGCCAGCTTCCCGGGACAGCCTCTGGGGCCAACGTCCTGACTTTC. It is translated as CASSQLPGTASGANVLTF.

V gene TRBV21-1 combines with J gene TRBJ2-7; the table's D gene call, TRBD2, was not cross checked with the DNA. TRBV21-1 is flagged as a pseudogene. CDR3 length: 15 amino acids. This CDR3 is CASREEGGDKYEQYF. The DNA of the CDR3 is TGTGCCAGCAGGGAGGAGGGAGGGGATAAGTACGAGCAGTACTTC.

The J gene is TRBJ2-3, the V gene TRBV11-3; weak D call: TRBD2 (6 bases). CDR1 and CDR2 (germline): SGHNT, YENEEA. The CDR3 consists of 15 residues. With 1 base removed from V and 6 bases from J, the gap between germline ends came to 14 bases. The chain's CDR3 is CASSLARGTGDTQYF. The DNA for the CDR3 is TGTGCCAGCAGCTTAGCTCGGGGGACTGGCGATACGCAGTATTTT.

The J gene is TRBJ2-7, the V gene TRBV3-1 (or the pseudogene TRBV3-2); D may be TRBD2 (5 bases). Germline V gene lookup returns CDR1 LGHDT and CDR2 YNNKEL (reference sequence). V dropped 3 bases and J dropped 2 bases, with 11 bases sitting between them. The CDR3 extends over 14 amino acids. The CDR3 region is CASSQSVGTYEQYF. The CDR3 DNA reads as TGTGCCAGCAGCCAGAGCGTCGGGACCTACGAGCAGTACTTC.

The chain uses TRBV7-9 and TRBJ1-6; D perhaps matches TRBD1 (6 bases). V was cut by 6 bases and J by 7 bases, with 16 bases left in between. The CDR3 sequence is 15 residues long. The germline gives CDR1 SEHNR, CDR2 FQNEAQ (reference sequence). The CDR3 region has the DNA TGTGCCAGCAGTTATCAGACAGGCTGGAATTCACCCCTCCACTTT. Translated: CASSYQTGWNSPLHF.

This chain joins TRBV5-1 and TRBJ1-1, with 8 bases aligning to TRBD1. Germline V gene sequence: CDR1 SGHRS, CDR2 YFSETQ. The CDR3 extends over 13 amino acids. V was clipped by 4 bases and J by 4 bases; unmatched bases: 3. The CDR3 DNA reads TGCGCCAGCAGCGCACAGGGGGTCACTGAAGCTTTCTTT. It yields the protein CASSAQGVTEAFF.

In its sample, this clone was seen once. For the CDR3, the DNA is TGTGCCAGTAGTATAGTAGTCGGCACCGGGGAGCTGTTTTTT. Translated: CASSIVVGTGELFF. The genes are TRBV19 and TRBJ2-2; D gene ambiguous. This CDR3 is 14 amino acids long. V lost 1 base and J 4 bases, leaving 7 bases between the germline ends. Germline CDR1 is LNHDA and CDR2 is SQIVND (reference sequence).

CDR3 loop: CASSPLRDTEAFF. The DNA of the CDR3 is TGTGCCAGCTCACCTTTGAGAGACACTGAAGCTTTCTTT. The genes are TRBV18 and TRBJ1-1, with D unresolved. The CDR3 is made up of 13 amino acids. From germline, CDR1 is KGHSH and CDR2 LQKENI. V dropped 3 bases and J dropped 3 bases, with 8 bases sitting between them.

The genes are TRBV7-8 and TRBJ2-1, with a tentative D call TRBD1 (5 bases). The germline gives CDR1 SGHVS, CDR2 FQNEAQ. V was clipped by 1 base and J by 5 bases, with 9 bases between them. This CDR3 is built from 14 residues. In DNA form, the CDR3 reads TGTGCCAGCAGCTTAGTAACAGGTAACAATGAGCAGTTCTTC. Its translation is CASSLVTGNNEQFF.

The chain employs TRBV5-1 and TRBJ1-2, with TRBD1 as a possible D gene (5 bases). V was cut by 4 bases and J by 3 bases, with 13 bases left in between. There are 14 residues in the CDR3. Germline lookup yields CDR1 SGHRS and CDR2 YFSETQ. The CDR3 protein is CASSAGTVDYGYTF. DNA of the CDR3: TGCGCCAGCAGCGCGGGGACGGTCGACTATGGCTACACCTTC.

The CDR3 protein is CASNTAQRQNSNQPQHF. The CDR3 DNA sequence: TGTGCCAGTAATACGGCCCAGAGACAGAATAGCAATCAGCCCCAGCATTTT. This chain uses TRBV19 with TRBJ1-5, with D possibly matching TRBD1 (5 bases). The CDR3 loop spans 17 amino acids. The germline V gene encodes CDR1 LNHDA and CDR2 SQIVND (reference sequence). V dropped 7 bases and J dropped 0 bases, with 19 bases sitting between them. Full variable domain (remainder filled in from reference TRBV19 and TRBJ1-5): DGGITQSPKYLFRKEGQNVTLSCEQNLNHDAMYWYRQDPGQGLRLIYYSQIVNDFQKGDIAEGYSVSREKKESFPLTVTSAQKNPTAFYLCASNTAQRQNSNQPQHFGDGTRLSIL.

J is TRBJ2-2 and V is TRBV11-2, with D perhaps matching TRBD2 (6 bases). This CDR3 is built from 15 residues. From germline, CDR1 is SGHAT and CDR2 FQNNGV. V was trimmed by 1 base and J by 0 bases, leaving 6 bases between them. The CDR3 coding sequence is TGTGCCAGCAGCTTAGCGGGGGCGAACACCGGGGAGCTGTTTTTT. Translated, it gives CASSLAGANTGELFF.

Turning to this clone: Compared with germline, one end of the junction differs, possibly owing to a read error. V and J are TRBV2 and TRBJ2-3; 8 nucleotides match TRBD2. Looked up from germline, CDR1 is SNHLY and CDR2 is FYNNEI. The CDR3 is 16 amino acids. The CDR3 loop is CASSERAGGLTNTQYF. For the CDR3, the DNA is TGTGCCAGCAGTGAGCGCGCGGGGGGTCTCACAAATACGCAGTATTTT. Drawing the rest from reference TRBV2 and TRBJ2-3, the complete variable domain is EPEVTQTPSHQVTQMGQEVILRCVPISNHLYFYWYRQILGQKVEFLVSFYNNEISEKSEIFDDQFSVERPDGSNFTLKIRSTKLEDSAMYFCASSERAGGLTNTQYFGPGTRLTVL.

This chain joins TRBV9 and TRBJ2-5; D unclear. Germline lookup yields CDR1 SGDLS and CDR2 YYNGEE. The CDR3 has 13 residues. V lost 3 bases and J lost 5, with 11 bases in between. The CDR3 loop is CASSAPPVETQYF. CDR3 bases: TGTGCCAGCAGCGCCCCCCCGGTTGAGACCCAGTACTTC.

The rearrangement uses TRBV6-5 and TRBJ1-1; D not certain. Germline-derived CDR1 and CDR2 are MNHEY and SVGAGI. With 8 bases removed from V and 5 bases from J, the gap between germline ends came to 15 bases. This CDR3 is 13 amino acids long. In DNA form, the CDR3 reads TGTGCCAGCGGAAATTATCCGGGGACTGAAGCTTTCTTT. This codes for CASGNYPGTEAFF.

The rearrangement uses TRBV11-2 and TRBJ1-3; D perhaps matches TRBD1 (5 bases). CDR1 and CDR2 (germline): SGHAT, FQNNGV. V dropped 3 bases and J dropped 2 bases, with 14 bases sitting between them. This CDR3 is built from 16 residues. CDR3 coding DNA: TGTGCCAGCAGCTTGGAGGGGTTAATAACTGGAAACACCATATATTTT. This gives the protein CASSLEGLITGNTIYF.